These 9 T cell receptor beta chains share one sample of origin, sequenced in a study of tumor and adjacent non-tumor tissue in lung cancer. No cell sorting was done before RNA was extracted from the tissue. TCRbeta libraries were built with three rounds of nested PCR, modified from ARM-PCR. TCRdb re-analysed the multiplex PCR reads in MiXCR, keeping a single row per CDR3 protein. The sample shows some 74,000 distinct CDR3 sequences, around 70% of them seen only once. The source material was lung tumor tissue. Receptors were obtained from a woman between 35 and 50 years old with non-small cell lung cancer.

Details on this clonotype: At one of its ends the junction is not consistent with the germline gene, which may arise from a read error. The chain joins TRBV28 to TRBJ2-5; possibly TRBD2 for D (5 bases). The length of the CDR3 is 12 residues. Per germline, CDR1 MDHEN and CDR2 SYDVKM. CDR3 bases: TGTGCGAGCAGTATGGGAGAAGAGACCCAGTACTTC. Protein product: CASSMGEETQYF.

Turning to this clonotype: Because it lacks the conserved phenylalanine or tryptophan at the end, this CDR3 is likely a read error. The chain recombines TRBV11-1 with TRBJ2-2, with D possibly TRBD1 on 6 matching bases. V was clipped by 4 bases and J by 1 base, with 13 bases between them. The CDR3 runs to 16 residues. The germline gives CDR1 SGHAT, CDR2 FQDESV (reference sequence). CDR3 sequence reads: CASSSSGTMNTGELFL. The CDR3 DNA is TGTGCCAGCAGCTCCTCCGGGACAATGAACACCGGGGAGCTGTTTTTG.

The CDR3 bases are TGCAGCATTCATATTTACAATGAGCAGTTCTTC. Amino acids: CSIHIYNEQFF. This chain uses TRBV29-1 with TRBJ2-1; D unclear. Trimming took 8 bases from V and 4 from J, leaving 9 bases between them. CDR3 size: 11 residues. CDR1 SQVTM and CDR2 ANQGSEA come from the germline V gene.

Concerning this clonotype itself: In this CDR3 the conserved last residue, phenylalanine or tryptophan, is missing, so a read error is likely. CDR3 in amino acids: CDSSQDRDGAETQYL. The CDR3 DNA is TGCGACAGCAGCCAAGATCGTGACGGGGCCGAGACCCAGTACCTC. V gene TRBV4-1 combines with J gene TRBJ2-5; D possibly uses TRBD1 or TRBD2 (5 bases each). The CDR3 has 15 residues. Germline values: CDR1 MGHRA, CDR2 YSYEKL.

The sample holds many counts of this clonotype. V gene TRBV30 combines with J gene TRBJ2-1; D uncertain. The germline CDR1 and CDR2 sequences are GTSNPN and SVGIG (reference sequence). This CDR3 spans 15 amino acids. Between the trimmed V and J ends, which lost 0 bases and 4 bases, there was a span of 13 bases. The CDR3 DNA follows: TGTGCCTGGAGTGTAACCCAAGGTCGATACAATGAGCAGTTCTTC. Its translation is CAWSVTQGRYNEQFF.

This clonotype was found a few times. An end of the junction does not agree with germline; a read error may underlie this. This chain uses TRBV11-2 with TRBJ2-3; D gene ambiguous. The CDR3 runs 14 residues. CDR1 and CDR2 from the germline V gene are SGHAT and FQNNGV. The CDR3 sequence is CASSPLNAADTQYF. The CDR3 DNA is TGTGCTAGCAGCCCGCTAAACGCGGCAGATACGCAGTATTTT. The full variable domain, completed using reference TRBV11-2 and TRBJ2-3, is EAGVAQSPRYKIIEKRQSVAFWCNPISGHATLYWYQQILGQGPKLLIQFQNNGVVDDSQLPKDRFSAERLKGVDSTLKIQPAKLEDSAVYLCASSPLNAADTQYFGPGTRLTVL.

By its share, this clonotype is medium-sized. CDR3 region: CSAARTSGKRAYEQYF. The CDR3 nucleotides read TGCAGCGCCGCCCGCACTAGCGGGAAGAGAGCCTACGAGCAGTACTTC. The gene calls are TRBV29-1 and TRBJ2-7; the match to TRBD2 covers 10 bases. CDR3 length: 16 residues. Germline assignment: CDR1 SQVTM and CDR2 ANQGSEA. The V segment lost 7 bases and the J segment 2 bases; nucleotides outside the gene matches: 14.

A note on this clonotype: At one end, the junction sequence differs from germline, possibly due to a read error. V and J are TRBV7-9 and TRBJ2-6, with D maybe TRBD2 (5 bases). This CDR3 has 18 amino acids. Germline-derived CDR1 and CDR2 are SEHNR and FQNEAQ (reference sequence). CDR3 nucleotide sequence: TGTGCCAGCAACTTAATCCGCGGGCGGTATGAGGGGGCCAACGTCCTGACTTTC. Translation gives CASNLIRGRYEGANVLTF.

As for this clonotype: A read error is possible here, since a much larger clone lies one base away. The conserved closing phenylalanine or tryptophan is absent in this CDR3, likely reflecting a read error. The chain joins TRBV30 to TRBJ1-2; TRBD1 is a possible D gene (6 bases). V was trimmed by 2 bases and J by 4 bases, leaving 17 bases between them. The CDR3 runs 15 residues. The germline gives CDR1 GTSNPN, CDR2 SVGIG (reference sequence). For the CDR3, the DNA is TGTGCCTGGAGTCCAGGAGGACGGGGGCCCTATGGCTACACCTTA. This sequence encodes CAWSPGGRGPYGYTL.